This T cell receptor (beta chain) is from a study of cytomegalovirus exposure and HLA in healthy donors. The CDR3 has 13 residues. Trimming left V 3 bases short and J 6 bases short, with 11 bases between. Germline V gene sequence: CDR1 SGHNT, CDR2 YYREEE (reference sequence). The table came from immunoSEQ multiplex PCR; TCRdb's copy has only in-frame clones and leaves some out. This sample has about 240,000 clones, with about 86% found just once. Sample: PBMCs. The clonotype was recovered from a woman aged 25-40 years in good health and CMV-seropositive. The V gene is TRBV5-4, the J gene TRBJ2-3, with D perhaps matching TRBD1 (6 bases). The CDR3 sequence: CASSWNRDDTQYF. The CDR3 coding sequence is TGTGCCAGCAGCTGGAACAGGGACGATACGCAGTATTTT. Filled out from reference TRBV5-4 and TRBJ2-3, the complete variable domain reads ETGVTQSPTHLIKTRGQQVTLRCSSQSGHNTVSWYQQALGQGPQFIFQYYREEENGRGNFPPRFSGLQFPNYSSELNVNALELDDSALYLCASSWNRDDTQYFGPGTRLTVL.